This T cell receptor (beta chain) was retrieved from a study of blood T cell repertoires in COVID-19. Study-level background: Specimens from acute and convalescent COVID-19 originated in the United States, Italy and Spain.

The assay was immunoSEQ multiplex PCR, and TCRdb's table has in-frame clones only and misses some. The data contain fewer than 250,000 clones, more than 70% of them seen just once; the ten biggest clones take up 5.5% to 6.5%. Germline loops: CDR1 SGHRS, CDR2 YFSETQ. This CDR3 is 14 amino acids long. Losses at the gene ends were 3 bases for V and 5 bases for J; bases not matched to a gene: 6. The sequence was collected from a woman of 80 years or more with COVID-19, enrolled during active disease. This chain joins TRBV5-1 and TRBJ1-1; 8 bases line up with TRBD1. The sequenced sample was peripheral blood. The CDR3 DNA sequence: TGCGCCAGCAGCTACGGACAGGGCGGGACTGAAGCTTTCTTT. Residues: CASSYGQGGTEAFF.